The sequence of this T cell receptor (beta chain) was determined in a study of blood T cell repertoires in COVID-19. After removal of 5 bases from V and 7 bases from J, the junction contained 14 bases not matched to a gene. CDR1 is PRHDT, CDR2 FYEKMQ, per germline (reference sequence). The CDR3 totals 15 residues. Participants spanned ages about 18 to 95 years and resided in fewer than 30 US areas. Original data processing: Scientists estimated how many nucleated cells there were by amplifying reference gene primers. Using immunoSEQ multiplex PCR, the repertoire was profiled, and TCRdb retains in-frame clones only, with some absent. The DNA was the basis for D and trimming; V, J and clone size are from that table. Of 180,000 or so clones in the sample, approximately 83% are singletons; the top ten hold 7% to 9%.

The sequenced sample was PBMCs or T cells enriched from blood (not recorded which). The source is a man aged 40-49 years who had recovered from COVID-19. The J gene is TRBJ2-7, the V gene TRBV13, with 7 bases aligning to TRBD1. The CDR3 is CASSLRQGIWEEQYF. CDR3 in DNA: TGTGCCAGCAGCCTTCGACAGGGAATTTGGGAAGAGCAGTACTTC.